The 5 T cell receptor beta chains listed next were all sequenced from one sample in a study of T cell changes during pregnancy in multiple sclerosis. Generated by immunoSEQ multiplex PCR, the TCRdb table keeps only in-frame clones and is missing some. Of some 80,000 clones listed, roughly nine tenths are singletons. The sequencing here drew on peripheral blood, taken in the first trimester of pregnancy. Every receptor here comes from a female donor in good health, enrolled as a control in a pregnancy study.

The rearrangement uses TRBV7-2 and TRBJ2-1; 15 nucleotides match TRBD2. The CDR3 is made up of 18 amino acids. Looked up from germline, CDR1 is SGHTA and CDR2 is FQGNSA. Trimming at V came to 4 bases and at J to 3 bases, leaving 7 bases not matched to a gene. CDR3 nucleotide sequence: TGTGCCAGCAGCTCGGGACTAGCGGGAGGTCGGAACTACAATGAGCAGTTCTTC. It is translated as CASSSGLAGGRNYNEQFF.

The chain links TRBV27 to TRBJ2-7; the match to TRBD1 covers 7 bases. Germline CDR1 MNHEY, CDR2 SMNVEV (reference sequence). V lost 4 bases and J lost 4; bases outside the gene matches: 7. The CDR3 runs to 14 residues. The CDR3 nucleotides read TGTGCCAGCAGTTCCGACAGGGTTGTGTACGAGCAGTACTTC. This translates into CASSSDRVVYEQYF.

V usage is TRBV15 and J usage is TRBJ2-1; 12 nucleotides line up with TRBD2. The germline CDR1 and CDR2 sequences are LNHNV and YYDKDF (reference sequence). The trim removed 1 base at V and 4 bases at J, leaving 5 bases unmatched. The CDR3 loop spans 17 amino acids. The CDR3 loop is CATSRGLAGEGYNEQFF. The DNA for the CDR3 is TGTGCCACCAGCAGAGGACTAGCGGGAGAGGGGTACAATGAGCAGTTCTTC.

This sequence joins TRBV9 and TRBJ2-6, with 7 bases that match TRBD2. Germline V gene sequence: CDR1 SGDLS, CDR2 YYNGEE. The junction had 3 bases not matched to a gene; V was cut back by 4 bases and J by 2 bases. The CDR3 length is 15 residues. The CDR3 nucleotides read TGTGCCAGCAGCTCCGGGGGGACTGGGGCCAACGTCCTGACTTTC. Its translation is CASSSGGTGANVLTF.

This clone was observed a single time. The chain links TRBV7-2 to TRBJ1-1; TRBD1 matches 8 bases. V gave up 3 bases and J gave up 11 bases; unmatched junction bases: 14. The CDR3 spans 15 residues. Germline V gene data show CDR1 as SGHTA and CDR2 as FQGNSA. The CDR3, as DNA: TGTGCCAGCAGCTTCTTGAGACAGGGGCATTTACTGGCTTTCTTT. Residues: CASSFLRQGHLLAFF.